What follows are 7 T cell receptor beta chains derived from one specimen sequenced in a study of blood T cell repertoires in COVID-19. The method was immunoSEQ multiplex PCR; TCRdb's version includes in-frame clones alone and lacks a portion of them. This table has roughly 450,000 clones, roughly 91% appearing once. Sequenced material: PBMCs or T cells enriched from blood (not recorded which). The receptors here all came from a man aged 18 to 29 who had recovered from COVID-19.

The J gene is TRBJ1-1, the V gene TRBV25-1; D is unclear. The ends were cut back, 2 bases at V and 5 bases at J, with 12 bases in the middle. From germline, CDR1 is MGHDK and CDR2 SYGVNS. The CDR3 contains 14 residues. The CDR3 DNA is TGTGCCAGCAGTGAAGAGTACGCGACAACTGAAGCTTTCTTT. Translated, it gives CASSEEYATTEAFF.

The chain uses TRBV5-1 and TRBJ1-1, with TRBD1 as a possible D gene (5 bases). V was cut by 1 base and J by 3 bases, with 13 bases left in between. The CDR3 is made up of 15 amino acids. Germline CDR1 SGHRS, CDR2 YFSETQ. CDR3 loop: CASSLSGASYTEAFF. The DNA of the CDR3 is TGCGCCAGCAGCTTGAGTGGGGCTAGTTACACTGAAGCTTTCTTT.

CDR3 sequence: CASSHGHKAQHF. Written as DNA, the CDR3 is TGTGCCAGCAGCCATGGACATAAGGCACAGCATTTT. This rearrangement joins TRBV3-1 (or the pseudogene TRBV3-2) to TRBJ1-5, with D perhaps TRBD1 (5 bases). The CDR3 is made up of 12 amino acids. Trimming took off 3 bases at V and 13 bases at J, with 13 bases between the two ends. CDR1 is LGHDT and CDR2 is YNNKEL in the germline V gene (reference sequence).

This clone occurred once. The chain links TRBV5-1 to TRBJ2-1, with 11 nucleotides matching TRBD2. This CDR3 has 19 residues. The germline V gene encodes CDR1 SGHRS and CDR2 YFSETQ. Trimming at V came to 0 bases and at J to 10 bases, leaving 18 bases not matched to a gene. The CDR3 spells CASSLGGVAGGPIGAEQFF. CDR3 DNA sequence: TGCGCCAGCAGCTTGGGGGGCGTAGCGGGAGGGCCCATCGGTGCCGAGCAGTTCTTC.

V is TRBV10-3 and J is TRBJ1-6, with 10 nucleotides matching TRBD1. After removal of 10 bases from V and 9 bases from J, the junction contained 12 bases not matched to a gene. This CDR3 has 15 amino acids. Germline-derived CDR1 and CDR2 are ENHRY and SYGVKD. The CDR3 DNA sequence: TGTGCCACCCGTCAGGGACAGGGGTTGGGTTCACCCCTCCACTTT. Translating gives CATRQGQGLGSPLHF.

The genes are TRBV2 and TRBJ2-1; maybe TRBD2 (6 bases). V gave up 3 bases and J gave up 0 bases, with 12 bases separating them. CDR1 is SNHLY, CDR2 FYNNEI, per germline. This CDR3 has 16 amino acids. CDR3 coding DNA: TGTGCCAGCAGTGACCTCGGGGGACGCTCCTACAATGAGCAGTTCTTC. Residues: CASSDLGGRSYNEQFF. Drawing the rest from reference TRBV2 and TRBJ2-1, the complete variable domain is EPEVTQTPSHQVTQMGQEVILRCVPISNHLYFYWYRQILGQKVEFLVSFYNNEISEKSEIFDDQFSVERPDGSNFTLKIRSTKLEDSAMYFCASSDLGGRSYNEQFFGPGTRLTVL.

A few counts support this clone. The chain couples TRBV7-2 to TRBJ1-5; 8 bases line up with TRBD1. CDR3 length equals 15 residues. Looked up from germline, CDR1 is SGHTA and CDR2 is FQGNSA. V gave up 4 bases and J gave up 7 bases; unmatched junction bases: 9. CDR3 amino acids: CASSSNRGWGQPQHF. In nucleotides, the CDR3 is TGTGCCAGCAGCTCAAACAGGGGGTGGGGGCAGCCCCAGCATTTT.